These T cell receptor beta chains were read from a single sample in a study of cytomegalovirus exposure and HLA in healthy donors. The assay was immunoSEQ multiplex PCR, and TCRdb's table has in-frame clones only and misses some. Reported are roughly 120,000 clones; the ten largest clones contain 2% to 2.5%. The specimen sequenced was PBMCs. All receptors come from a man aged 40-49 years in good health and CMV-seronegative. The CDR3 runs from the conserved cysteine through the conserved F or W. The D gene is left open where the match is weak.

CASSPPGSALAKNIQYF,TRBV7-9,-
CATALDRGLYEQYF,TRBV15,TRBD1
CASSFQLTANTEAFF,TRBV5-6,-
CASSPDINYGYTF,TRBV18,-
CASSIFRGRYEQYF,TRBV6-5,-
CASSQQGFGYTF,TRBV11-2,TRBD1
CASSLVQGARGYTF,TRBV7-2,TRBD1
CASSHGRASGHYEQYF,TRBV4-1,TRBD2
CASTKVGSGETQYF,TRBV5-4,-
CASRKTSGRALDTQYF,TRBV7-2,TRBD2
CASSSNRLDRYQPQHF,TRBV5-6,-
CASSIGTFEGTGELFF,TRBV27,-
CASHYRGGPYEQYF,TRBV28,TRBD2
CASSTDRGGEKLFF,TRBV6-5,TRBD1
CASSLMGLGDEQFF,TRBV5-1,-
CASSELPTTEQYF,TRBV6-4,-
CASSLGQGGNNEQFF,TRBV5-1,TRBD1
CASSDAQGENTEAFF,TRBV5-1,TRBD1
CASSYSDTGETQPQHF,TRBV6-5,TRBD1
CASSSPGVWTNEKLFF,TRBV2,-
CASSAGTSGTDNEQFF,TRBV5-1,TRBD2
CASSLERSSGSYEQYF,TRBV7-9,TRBD2
CAKHLGRVNTEAFF,TRBV27,-
CASSIRTANYGYTF,TRBV19,-
CASNYGLVGEETQYF,TRBV2,TRBD2
CASSLGVNQPQHF,TRBV7-6,-
CASSLGTSGRVLRNEQFF,TRBV5-1,TRBD2
CASSLRLAGATGYNEQFF,TRBV7-2,TRBD2
CASSHSTDTQYF,TRBV27,-
CASSLAYGYEQYF,TRBV5-5,-
CASSLGQLSNEKLFF,TRBV5-1,-
CASSRGQTNEKLFF,TRBV6-6,-
CASSRSAARETQYF,TRBV6-5,-
CASSFLTSVSYNEQFF,TRBV11-3,-
CASSLVSGPGTGGTLAGYTF,TRBV7-7,TRBD1
CASNRRGTDTQYF,TRBV19,-
CASSLRGPPGVGQETQYF,TRBV6-8,TRBD1
CAIPKSTTKNTGELFF,TRBV10-3,-
CASSYSTGGADTQYF,TRBV6-5,TRBD1
CASSARAPTVHTEAFF,TRBV9,-
CASSLAQGFVYEQYF,TRBV5-1,-
CASSEDRVGRQPQHF,TRBV2,TRBD1
CASSGLEGPHEQFF,TRBV10-1,TRBD2
CASGTEGGRADTQYF,TRBV12-5,TRBD2
CASSYTGGITEAFF,TRBV6-5,TRBD1
CASSTGTSANTGELFF,TRBV5-8,TRBD2
CASSETGLGEKLFF,TRBV6-1,-
CACRGETQYF,TRBV30,-
CASRRQGAEETQYF,TRBV6-5,TRBD1
CASSSQGAPRGAFF,TRBV28,TRBD1
CSVTGRLGDTQYF,TRBV29-1,-
CASSQADRANYEQYF,TRBV4-2,TRBD1
CASSAAGGIETQYF,TRBV7-8,-
CASVSGQGQETQYF,TRBV2,-
CASSQQRTGWENIQYF,TRBV6-6,TRBD1